One T cell receptor (beta chain) is described in this entry. What it binds is unknown. TCRdb reprocessed the 5' RACE reads via MiXCR and lists one record per CDR3 protein. The sample holds 1.5 million to 2 million distinct CDR3 sequences, about 32% seen once. These data come from a study of identical twins. Overall study findings and caveats: Zero-insertion results could be subject to partial confounding by invariant MAIT and iNKT cells. A lower insertion count was a feature of abundant cord blood beta clonotypes, with no such feature in memory repertoires.

Germline assignment: CDR1 LGHNT and CDR2 FRNRAP. The CDR3 runs 15 residues. J is TRBJ2-1 and V is TRBV12-5; 11 nucleotides match TRBD2. The end of the DNA fits TRBJ2-7 better, so the J call may be wrong. The TCR was taken from a newborn girl in good health. The material sequenced was cord blood. CDR3 protein: CASGLGTSGYNEQYF. CDR3 nucleotides: TGTGCTAGTGGTCTAGGGACTAGCGGCTACAATGAGCAGTACTTC.